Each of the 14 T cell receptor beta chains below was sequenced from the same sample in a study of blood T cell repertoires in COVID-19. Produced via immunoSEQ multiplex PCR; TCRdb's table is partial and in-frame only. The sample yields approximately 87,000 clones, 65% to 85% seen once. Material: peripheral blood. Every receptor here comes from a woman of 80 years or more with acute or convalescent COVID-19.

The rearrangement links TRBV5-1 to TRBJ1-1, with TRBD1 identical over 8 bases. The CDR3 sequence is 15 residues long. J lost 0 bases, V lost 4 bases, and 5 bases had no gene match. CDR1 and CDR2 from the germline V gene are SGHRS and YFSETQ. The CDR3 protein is CASSRTGQVNTEAFF. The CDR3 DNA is TGCGCCAGCAGCCGCACGGGACAGGTGAACACTGAAGCTTTCTTT.

CDR3 protein: CASSLVITDTQYF. In nucleotides, the CDR3 is TGTGCCAGCAGCTTAGTTATCACAGATACGCAGTATTTT. The chain links TRBV11-3 to TRBJ2-3; D is unclear. CDR1 and CDR2 (germline): SGHNT, YENEEA. The ends were cut back, 1 base at V and 2 bases at J, with 4 bases in the middle. The length of the CDR3 is 13 residues.

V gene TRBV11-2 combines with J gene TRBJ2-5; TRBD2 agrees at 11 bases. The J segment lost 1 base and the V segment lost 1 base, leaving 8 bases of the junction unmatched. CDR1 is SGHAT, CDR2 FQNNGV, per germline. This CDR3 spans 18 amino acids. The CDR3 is CASSLGASGGLPQETQYF. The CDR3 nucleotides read TGTGCCAGCAGCTTAGGGGCTAGCGGGGGGCTCCCCCAAGAGACCCAGTACTTC.

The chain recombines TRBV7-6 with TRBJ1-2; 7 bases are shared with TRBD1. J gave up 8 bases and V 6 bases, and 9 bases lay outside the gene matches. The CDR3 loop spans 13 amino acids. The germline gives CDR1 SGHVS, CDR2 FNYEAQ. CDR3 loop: CASSPQGTDGYTF. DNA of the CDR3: TGTGCCAGCAGTCCACAGGGGACCGACGGCTACACCTTC.

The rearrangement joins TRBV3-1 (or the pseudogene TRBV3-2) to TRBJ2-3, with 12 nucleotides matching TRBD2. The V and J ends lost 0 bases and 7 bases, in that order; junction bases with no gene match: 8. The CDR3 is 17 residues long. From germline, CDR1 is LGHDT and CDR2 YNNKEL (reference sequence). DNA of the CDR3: TGTGCCAGCAGCCAAGAAAGTAGGCTAGCGGGGGGGCATACGCAGTATTTT. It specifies CASSQESRLAGGHTQYF.

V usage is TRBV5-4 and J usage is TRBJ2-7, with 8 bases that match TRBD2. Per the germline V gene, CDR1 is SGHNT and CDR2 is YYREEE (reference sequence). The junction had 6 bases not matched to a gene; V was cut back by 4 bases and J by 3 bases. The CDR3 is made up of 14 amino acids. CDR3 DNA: TGTGCCAGCAGCACAGAGCGGGGGAGCTACGAGCAGTACTTC. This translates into CASSTERGSYEQYF.

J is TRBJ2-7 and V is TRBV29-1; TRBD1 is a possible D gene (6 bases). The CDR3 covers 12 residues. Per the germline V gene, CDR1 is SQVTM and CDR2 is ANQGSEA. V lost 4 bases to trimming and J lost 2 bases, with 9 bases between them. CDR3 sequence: CSVARGAYEQYF. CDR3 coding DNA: TGCAGCGTTGCCAGGGGTGCCTACGAGCAGTACTTC.

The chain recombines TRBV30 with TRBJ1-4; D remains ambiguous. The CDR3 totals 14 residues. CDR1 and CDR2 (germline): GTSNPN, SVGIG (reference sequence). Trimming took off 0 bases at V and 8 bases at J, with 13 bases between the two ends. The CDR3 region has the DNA TGTGCCTGGAGTGTACTATCCAGCCCCGAAAAACTGTTTTTT. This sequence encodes CAWSVLSSPEKLFF. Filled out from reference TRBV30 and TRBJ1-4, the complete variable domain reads SQTIHQWPATLVQPVGSPLSLECTVEGTSNPNLYWYRQAAGRGLQLLFYSVGIGQISSEVPQNLSASRPQDRQFILSSKKLLLSDSGFYLCAWSVLSSPEKLFFGSGTQLSVL.

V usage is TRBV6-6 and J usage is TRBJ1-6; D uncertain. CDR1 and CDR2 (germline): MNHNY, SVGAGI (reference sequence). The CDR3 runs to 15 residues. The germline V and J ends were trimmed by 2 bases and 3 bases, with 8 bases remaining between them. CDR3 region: CASSYEGNYNSPLHF. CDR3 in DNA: TGTGCCAGCAGTTACGAGGGAAACTATAATTCACCCCTCCACTTT.

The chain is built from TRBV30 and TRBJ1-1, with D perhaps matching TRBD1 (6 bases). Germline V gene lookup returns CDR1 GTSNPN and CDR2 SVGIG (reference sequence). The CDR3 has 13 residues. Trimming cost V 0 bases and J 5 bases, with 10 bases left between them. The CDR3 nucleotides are TGTGCCTGGAGTGTAGCGGGGGCGACTGAAGCTTTCTTT. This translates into CAWSVAGATEAFF.

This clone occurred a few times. For the CDR3, the DNA is TGCGCCAGCAGCTTGCCGACAGATATCTACGAGCAGTACTTC. Its protein is CASSLPTDIYEQYF. This sequence joins TRBV5-1 and TRBJ2-7; perhaps TRBD1 as D (5 bases). The CDR3 contains 14 residues. Germline CDR1 and CDR2: SGHRS and YFSETQ. V was pared by 1 base and J by 3 bases, with 11 bases between.

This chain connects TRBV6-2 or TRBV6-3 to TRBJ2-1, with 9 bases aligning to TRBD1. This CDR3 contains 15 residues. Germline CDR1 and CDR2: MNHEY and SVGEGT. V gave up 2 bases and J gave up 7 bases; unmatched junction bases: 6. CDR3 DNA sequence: TGTGCCAGCAGTTACGGAGACAGGGGGTTAAATGAGCAGTTCTTC. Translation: CASSYGDRGLNEQFF.

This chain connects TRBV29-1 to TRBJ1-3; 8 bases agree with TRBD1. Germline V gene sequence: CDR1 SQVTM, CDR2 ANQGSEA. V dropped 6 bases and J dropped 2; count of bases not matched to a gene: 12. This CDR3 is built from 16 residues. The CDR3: CSVGDYRGVTGNTIYF. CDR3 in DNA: TGCAGCGTGGGGGACTACAGGGGGGTCACTGGAAACACCATATATTTT.

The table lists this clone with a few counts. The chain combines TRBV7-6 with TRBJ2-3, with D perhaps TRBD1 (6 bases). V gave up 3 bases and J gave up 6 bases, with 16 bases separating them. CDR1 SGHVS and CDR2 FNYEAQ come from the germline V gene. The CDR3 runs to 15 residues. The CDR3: CASSFGTSPADTQYF. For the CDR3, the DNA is TGTGCCAGCAGCTTCGGGACAAGCCCGGCCGATACGCAGTATTTT.